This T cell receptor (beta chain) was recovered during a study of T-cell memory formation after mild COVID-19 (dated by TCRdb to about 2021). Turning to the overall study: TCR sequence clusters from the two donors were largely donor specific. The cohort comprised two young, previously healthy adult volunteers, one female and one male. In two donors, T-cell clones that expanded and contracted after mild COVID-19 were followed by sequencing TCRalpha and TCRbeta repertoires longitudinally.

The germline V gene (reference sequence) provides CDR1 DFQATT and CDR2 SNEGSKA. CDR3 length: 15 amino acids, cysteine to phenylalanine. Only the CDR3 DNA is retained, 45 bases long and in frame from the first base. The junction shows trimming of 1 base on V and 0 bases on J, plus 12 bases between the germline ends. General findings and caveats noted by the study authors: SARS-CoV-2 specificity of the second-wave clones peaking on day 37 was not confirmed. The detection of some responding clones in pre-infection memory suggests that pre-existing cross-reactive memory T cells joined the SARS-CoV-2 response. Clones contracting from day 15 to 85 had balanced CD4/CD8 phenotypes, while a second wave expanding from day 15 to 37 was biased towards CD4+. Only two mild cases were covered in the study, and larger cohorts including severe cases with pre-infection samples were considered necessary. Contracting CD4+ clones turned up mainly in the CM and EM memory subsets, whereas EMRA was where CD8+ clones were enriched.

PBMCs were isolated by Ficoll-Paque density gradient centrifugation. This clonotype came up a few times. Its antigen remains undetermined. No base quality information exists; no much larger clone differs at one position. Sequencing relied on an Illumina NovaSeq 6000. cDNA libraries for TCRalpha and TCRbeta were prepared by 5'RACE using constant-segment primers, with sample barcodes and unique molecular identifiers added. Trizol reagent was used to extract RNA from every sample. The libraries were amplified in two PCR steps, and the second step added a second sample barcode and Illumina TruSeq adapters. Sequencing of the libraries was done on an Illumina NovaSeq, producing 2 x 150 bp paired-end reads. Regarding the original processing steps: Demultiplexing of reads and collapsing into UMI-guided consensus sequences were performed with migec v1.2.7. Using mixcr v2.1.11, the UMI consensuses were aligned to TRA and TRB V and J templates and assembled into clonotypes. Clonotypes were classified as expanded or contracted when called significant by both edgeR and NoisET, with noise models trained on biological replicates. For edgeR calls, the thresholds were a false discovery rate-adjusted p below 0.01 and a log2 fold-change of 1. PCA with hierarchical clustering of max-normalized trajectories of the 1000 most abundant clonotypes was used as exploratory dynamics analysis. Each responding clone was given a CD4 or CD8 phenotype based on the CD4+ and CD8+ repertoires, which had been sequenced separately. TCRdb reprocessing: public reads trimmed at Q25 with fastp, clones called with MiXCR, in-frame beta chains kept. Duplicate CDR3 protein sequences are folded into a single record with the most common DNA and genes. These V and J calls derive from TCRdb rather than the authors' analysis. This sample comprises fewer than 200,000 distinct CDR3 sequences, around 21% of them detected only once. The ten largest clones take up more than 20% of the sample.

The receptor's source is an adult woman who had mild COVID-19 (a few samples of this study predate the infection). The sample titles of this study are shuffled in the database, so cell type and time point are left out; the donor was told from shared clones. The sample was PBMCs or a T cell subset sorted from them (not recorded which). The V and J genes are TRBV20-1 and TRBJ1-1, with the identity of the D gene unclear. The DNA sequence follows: TGCAGTGCTAGAGGGGGTTTGGTTATGAACACTGAAGCTTTCTTT. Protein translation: CSARGGLVMNTEAFF.